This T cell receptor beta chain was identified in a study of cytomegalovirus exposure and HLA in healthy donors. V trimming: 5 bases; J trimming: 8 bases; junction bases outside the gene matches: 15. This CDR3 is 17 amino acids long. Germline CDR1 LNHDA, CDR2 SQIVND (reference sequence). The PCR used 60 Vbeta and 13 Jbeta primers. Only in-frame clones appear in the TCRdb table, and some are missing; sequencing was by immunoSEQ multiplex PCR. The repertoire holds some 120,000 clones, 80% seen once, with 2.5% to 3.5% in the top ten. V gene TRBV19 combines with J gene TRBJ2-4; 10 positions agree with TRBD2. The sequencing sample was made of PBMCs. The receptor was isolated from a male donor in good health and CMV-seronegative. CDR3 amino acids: CASSLLAGVSVADIQYF. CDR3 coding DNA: TGTGCCAGTAGTCTTCTAGCGGGAGTTTCGGTCGCGGACATTCAGTACTTC.